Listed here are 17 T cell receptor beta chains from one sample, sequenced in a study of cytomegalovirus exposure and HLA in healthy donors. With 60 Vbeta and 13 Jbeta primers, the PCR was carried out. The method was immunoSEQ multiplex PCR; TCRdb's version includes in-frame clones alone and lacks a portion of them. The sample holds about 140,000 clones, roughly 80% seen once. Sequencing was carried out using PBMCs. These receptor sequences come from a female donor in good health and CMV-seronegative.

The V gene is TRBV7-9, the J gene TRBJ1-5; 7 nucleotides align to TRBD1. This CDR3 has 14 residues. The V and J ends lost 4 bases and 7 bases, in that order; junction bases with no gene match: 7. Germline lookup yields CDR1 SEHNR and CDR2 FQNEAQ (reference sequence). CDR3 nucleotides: TGTGCCAGCAGCTCCGCAGACAGGGTCCAGCCCCAGCATTTT. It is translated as CASSSADRVQPQHF.

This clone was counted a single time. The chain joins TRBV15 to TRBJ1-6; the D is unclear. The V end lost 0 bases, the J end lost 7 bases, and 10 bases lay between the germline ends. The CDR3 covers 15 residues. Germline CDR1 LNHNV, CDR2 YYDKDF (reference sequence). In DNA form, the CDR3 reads TGTGCCACCAGCAGAGATCTCCGGCGGAATTCACCCCTCCACTTT. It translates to CATSRDLRRNSPLHF.

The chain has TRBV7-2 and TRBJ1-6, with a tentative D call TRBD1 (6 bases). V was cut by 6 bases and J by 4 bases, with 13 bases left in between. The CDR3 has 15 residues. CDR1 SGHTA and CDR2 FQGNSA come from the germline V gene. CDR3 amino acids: CASSYPQGYNSPLHF. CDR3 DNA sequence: TGTGCCAGCAGTTACCCACAGGGATATAATTCACCCCTCCACTTT.

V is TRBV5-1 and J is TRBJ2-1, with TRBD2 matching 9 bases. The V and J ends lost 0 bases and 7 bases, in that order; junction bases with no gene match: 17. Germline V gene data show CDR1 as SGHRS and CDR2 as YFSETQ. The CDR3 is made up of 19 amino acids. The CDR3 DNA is TGCGCCAGCAGCTTGGATAGCGGGAGTTTAAGCTCCAGGGTGAATGAGCAGTTCTTC. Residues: CASSLDSGSLSSRVNEQFF. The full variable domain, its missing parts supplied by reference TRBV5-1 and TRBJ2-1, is KAGVTQTPRYLIKTRGQQVTLSCSPISGHRSVSWYQQTPGQGLQFLFEYFSETQRNKGNFPGRFSGRQFSNSRSEMNVSTLELGDSALYLCASSLDSGSLSSRVNEQFFGPGTRLTVL.

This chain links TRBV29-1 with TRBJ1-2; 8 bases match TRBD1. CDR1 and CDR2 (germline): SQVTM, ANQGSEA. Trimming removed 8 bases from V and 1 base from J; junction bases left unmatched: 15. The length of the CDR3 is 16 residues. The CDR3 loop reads CSFSGGDTGGNYGYTF. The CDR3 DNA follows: TGCAGCTTCAGCGGCGGGGATACAGGGGGTAACTATGGCTACACCTTC.

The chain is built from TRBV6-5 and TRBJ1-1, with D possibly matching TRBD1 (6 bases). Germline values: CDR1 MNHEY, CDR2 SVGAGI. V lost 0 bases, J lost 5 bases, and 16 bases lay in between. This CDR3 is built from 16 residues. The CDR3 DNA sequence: TGTGCCAGCAGTTACTCTCGTCAGGGGATGGGTACTGAAGCTTTCTTT. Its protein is CASSYSRQGMGTEAFF.

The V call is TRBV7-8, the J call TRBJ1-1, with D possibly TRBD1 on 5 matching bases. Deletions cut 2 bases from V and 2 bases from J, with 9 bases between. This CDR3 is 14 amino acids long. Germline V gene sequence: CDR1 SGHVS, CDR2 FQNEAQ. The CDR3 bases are TGTGCCAGCAGCTTACCGGGGGGAAACACTGAAGCTTTCTTT. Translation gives CASSLPGGNTEAFF.

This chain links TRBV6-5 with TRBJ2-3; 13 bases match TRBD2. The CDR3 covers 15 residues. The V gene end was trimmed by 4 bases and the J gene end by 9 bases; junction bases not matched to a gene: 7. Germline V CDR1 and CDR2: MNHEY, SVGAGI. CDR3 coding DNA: TGTGCCAGCAGTTCTACTAGCGGGGGGGCTCGAACGCAGTATTTT. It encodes CASSSTSGGARTQYF.

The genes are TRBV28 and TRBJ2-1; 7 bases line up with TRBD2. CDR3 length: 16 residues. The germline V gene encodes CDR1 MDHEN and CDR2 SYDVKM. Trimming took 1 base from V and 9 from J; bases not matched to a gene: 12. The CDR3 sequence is CASSLSRLAGASEQFF. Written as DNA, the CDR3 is TGTGCCAGCAGTTTATCCCGACTAGCAGGCGCGAGTGAGCAGTTCTTC.

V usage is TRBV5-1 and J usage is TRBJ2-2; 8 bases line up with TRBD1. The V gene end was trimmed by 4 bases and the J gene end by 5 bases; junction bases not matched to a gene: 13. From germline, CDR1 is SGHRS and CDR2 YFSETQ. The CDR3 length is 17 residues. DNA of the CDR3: TGCGCCAGCAGCCGAGGGCAGGGGGCGACGCAGACCGGGGAGCTGTTTTTT. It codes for CASSRGQGATQTGELFF.

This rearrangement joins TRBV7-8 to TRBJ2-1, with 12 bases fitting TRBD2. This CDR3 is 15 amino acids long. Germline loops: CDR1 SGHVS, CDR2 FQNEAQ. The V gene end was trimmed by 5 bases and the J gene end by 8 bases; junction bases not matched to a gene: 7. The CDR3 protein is CASSLTSGSRDEQFF. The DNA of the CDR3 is TGTGCCAGCAGCCTGACTAGCGGGAGTCGCGATGAGCAGTTCTTC.

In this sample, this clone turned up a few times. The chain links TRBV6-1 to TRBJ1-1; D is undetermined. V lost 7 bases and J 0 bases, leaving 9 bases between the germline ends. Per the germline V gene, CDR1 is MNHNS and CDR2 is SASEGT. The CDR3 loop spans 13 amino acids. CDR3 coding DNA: TGTGCCAGCACGGAGATTATGAACACTGAAGCTTTCTTT. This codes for CASTEIMNTEAFF.

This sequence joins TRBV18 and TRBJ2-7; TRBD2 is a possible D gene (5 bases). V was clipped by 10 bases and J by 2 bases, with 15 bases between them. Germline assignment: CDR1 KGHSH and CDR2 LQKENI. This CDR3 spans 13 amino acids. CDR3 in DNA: TGTGCCACCAGCATGGAGGCTACCTACGAGCAGTACTTC. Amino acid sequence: CATSMEATYEQYF.

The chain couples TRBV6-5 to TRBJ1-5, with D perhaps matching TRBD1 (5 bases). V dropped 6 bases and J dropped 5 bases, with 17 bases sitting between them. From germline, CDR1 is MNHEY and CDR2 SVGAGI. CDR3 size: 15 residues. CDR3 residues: CASSSTVSGYQPQHF. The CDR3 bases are TGTGCCAGCAGCTCGACAGTTTCGGGCTATCAGCCCCAGCATTTT.

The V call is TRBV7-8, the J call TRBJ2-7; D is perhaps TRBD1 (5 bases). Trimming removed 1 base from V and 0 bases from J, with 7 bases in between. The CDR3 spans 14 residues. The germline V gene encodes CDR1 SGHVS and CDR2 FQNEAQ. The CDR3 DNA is TGTGCCAGCAGCTTAGGTACAGGCTCCTACGAGCAGTACTTC. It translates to CASSLGTGSYEQYF.

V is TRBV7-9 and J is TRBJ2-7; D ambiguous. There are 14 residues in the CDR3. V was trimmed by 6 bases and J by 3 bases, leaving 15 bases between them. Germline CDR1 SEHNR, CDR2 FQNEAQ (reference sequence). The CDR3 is CASRPDATGYEQYF. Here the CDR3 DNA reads TGTGCCAGCAGGCCTGATGCAACTGGCTACGAGCAGTACTTC.

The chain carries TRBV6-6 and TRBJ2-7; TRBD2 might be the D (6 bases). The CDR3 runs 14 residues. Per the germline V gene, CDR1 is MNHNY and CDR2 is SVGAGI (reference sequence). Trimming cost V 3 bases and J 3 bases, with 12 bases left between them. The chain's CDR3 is CASSYGDWSYEQYF. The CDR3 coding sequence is TGTGCCAGCAGTTATGGGGACTGGAGCTACGAGCAGTACTTC.